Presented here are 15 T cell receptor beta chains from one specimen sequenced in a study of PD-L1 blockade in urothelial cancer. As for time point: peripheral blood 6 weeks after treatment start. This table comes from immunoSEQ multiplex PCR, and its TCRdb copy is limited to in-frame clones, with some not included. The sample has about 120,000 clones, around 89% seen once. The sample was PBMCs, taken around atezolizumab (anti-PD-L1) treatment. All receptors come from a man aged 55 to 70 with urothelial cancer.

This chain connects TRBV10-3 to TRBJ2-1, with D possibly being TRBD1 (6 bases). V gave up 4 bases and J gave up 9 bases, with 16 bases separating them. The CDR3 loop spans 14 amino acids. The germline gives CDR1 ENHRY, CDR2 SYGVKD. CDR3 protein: CAISGSYREGEQFF. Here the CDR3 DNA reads TGTGCCATCAGTGGGTCCTACAGGGAAGGTGAGCAGTTCTTC.

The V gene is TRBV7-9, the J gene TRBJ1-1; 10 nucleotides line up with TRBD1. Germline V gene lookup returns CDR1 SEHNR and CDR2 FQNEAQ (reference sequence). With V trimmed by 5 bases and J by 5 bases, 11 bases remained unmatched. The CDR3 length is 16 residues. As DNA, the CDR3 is TGTGCCAGCAGCCGTTTAGGGACAGGGGATAGGACTGAAGCTTTCTTT. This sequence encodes CASSRLGTGDRTEAFF.

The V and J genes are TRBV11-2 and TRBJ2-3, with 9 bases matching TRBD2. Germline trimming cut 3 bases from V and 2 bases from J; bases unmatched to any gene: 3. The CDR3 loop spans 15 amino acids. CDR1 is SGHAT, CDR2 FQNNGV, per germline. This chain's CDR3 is CASSFSGGYTDTQYF. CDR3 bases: TGTGCCAGCAGCTTCAGCGGGGGGTACACAGATACGCAGTATTTT.

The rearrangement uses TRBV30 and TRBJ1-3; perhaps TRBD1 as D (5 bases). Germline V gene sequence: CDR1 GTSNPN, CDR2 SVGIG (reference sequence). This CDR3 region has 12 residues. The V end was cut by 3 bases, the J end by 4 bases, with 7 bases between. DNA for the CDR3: TGTGCCTGGAGCAGGGTCGGAAACACCATATATTTT. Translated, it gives CAWSRVGNTIYF.

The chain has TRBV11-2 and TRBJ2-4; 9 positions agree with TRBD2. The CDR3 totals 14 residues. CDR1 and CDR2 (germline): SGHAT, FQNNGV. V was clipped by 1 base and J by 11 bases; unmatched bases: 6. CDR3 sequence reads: CASSLVDLAGLQYF. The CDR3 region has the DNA TGTGCCAGCAGCTTAGTAGACCTAGCGGGACTTCAGTACTTC.

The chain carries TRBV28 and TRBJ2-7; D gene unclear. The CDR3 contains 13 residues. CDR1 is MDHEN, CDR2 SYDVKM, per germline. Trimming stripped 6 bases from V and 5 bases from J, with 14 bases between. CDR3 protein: CASSLPEVDEQYF. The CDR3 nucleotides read TGTGCCAGCAGCCTCCCAGAGGTGGACGAGCAGTACTTC.

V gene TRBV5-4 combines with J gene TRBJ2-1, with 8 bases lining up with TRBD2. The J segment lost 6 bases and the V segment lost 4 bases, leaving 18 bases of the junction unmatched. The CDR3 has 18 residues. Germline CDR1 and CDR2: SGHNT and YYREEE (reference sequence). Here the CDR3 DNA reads TGTGCCAGCAGCCCGGGCGCGGGGGGAGCCGCCGGCGGCAATGAGCAGTTCTTC. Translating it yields CASSPGAGGAAGGNEQFF.

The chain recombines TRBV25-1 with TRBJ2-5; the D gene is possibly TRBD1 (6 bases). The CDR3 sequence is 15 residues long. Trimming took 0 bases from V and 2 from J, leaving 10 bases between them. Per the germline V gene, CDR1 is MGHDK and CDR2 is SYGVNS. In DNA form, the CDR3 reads TGTGCCAGCAGTGAATATGGGACACAACAAGAGACCCAGTACTTC. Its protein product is CASSEYGTQQETQYF.

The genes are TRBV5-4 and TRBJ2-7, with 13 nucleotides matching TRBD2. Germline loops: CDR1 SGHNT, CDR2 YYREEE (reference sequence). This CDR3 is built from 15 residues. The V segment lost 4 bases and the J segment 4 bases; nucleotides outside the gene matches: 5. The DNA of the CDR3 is TGTGCCAGCAGCCCCGGACTAGCGGGAGAGTACGAGCAGTACTTC. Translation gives CASSPGLAGEYEQYF.

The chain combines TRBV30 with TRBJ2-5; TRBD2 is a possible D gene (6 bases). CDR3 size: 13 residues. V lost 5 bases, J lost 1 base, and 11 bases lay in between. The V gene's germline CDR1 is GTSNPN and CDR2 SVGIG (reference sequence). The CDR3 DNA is TGTGCCTGGGCTCGGGGGATCCAAGAGACCCAGTACTTC. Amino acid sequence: CAWARGIQETQYF. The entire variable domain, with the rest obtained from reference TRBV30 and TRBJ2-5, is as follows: SQTIHQWPATLVQPVGSPLSLECTVEGTSNPNLYWYRQAAGRGLQLLFYSVGIGQISSEVPQNLSASRPQDRQFILSSKKLLLSDSGFYLCAWARGIQETQYFGPGTRLLVL.

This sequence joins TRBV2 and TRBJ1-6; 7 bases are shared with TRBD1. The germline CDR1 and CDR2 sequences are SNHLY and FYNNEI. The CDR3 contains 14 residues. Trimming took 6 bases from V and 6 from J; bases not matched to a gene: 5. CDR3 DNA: TGTGCCAGCAGGGACAGGAGGGTTAATTCACCCCTCCACTTT. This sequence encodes CASRDRRVNSPLHF.

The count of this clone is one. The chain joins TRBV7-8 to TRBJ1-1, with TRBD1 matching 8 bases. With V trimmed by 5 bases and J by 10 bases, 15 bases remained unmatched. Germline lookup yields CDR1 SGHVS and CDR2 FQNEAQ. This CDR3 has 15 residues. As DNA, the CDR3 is TGTGCCAGCAGCGTGGCCGGGACAGGAAGATCTCGAGCTTTCTTT. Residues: CASSVAGTGRSRAFF.

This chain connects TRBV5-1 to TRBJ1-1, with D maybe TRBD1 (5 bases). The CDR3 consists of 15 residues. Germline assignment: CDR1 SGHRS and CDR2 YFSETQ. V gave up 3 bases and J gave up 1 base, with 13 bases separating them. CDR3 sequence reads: CASSSTGSGNTEAFF. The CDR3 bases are TGCGCCAGCAGCTCTACAGGAAGTGGGAACACTGAAGCTTTCTTT.

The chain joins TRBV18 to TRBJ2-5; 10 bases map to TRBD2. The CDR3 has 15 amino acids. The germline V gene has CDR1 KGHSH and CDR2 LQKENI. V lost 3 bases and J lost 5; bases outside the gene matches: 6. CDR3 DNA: TGTGCCAGCTCACCGACTAGCGGGTATGGGGAGACCCAGTACTTC. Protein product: CASSPTSGYGETQYF.

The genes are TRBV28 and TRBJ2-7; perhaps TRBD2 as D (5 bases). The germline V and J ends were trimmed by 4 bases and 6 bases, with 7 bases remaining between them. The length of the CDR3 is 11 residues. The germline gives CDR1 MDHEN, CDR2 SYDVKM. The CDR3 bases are TGTGCCAGCAGTTCCGGGGTCGAGCAGTACTTC. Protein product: CASSSGVEQYF.